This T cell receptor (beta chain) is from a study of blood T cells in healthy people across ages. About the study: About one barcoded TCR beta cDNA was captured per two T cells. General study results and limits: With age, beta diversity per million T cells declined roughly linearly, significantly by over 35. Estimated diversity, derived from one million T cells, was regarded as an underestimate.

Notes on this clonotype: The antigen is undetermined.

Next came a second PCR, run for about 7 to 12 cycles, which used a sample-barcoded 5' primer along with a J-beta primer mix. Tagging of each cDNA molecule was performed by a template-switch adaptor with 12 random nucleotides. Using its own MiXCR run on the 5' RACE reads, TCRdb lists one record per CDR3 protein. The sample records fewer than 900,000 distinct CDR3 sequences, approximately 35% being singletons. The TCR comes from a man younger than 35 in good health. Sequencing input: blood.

The CDR3 nucleotides are TGTGCCAGCAGGGAGCTTGGACAGGGTTCCGAGCAGTACTTC. As protein: CASRELGQGSEQYF. The chain recombines TRBV9 with TRBJ2-5, with 8 positions matching TRBD1. The end of the DNA fits TRBJ2-7 better, so the J call may be wrong. The CDR3 consists of 14 residues. Germline-derived CDR1 and CDR2 are SGDLS and YYNGEE.